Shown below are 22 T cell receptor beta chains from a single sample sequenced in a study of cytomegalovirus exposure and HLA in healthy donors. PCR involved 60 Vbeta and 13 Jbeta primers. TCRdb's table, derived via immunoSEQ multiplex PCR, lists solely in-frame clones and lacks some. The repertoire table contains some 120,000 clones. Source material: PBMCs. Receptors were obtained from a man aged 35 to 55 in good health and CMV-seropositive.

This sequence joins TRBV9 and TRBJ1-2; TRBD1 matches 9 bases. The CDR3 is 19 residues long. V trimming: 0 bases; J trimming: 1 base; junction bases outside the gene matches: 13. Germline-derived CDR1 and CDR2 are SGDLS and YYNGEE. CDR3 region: CASSVAYPGQGIVNYGYTF. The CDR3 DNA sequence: TGTGCCAGCAGCGTAGCTTATCCGGGACAGGGTATAGTTAACTATGGCTACACCTTC.

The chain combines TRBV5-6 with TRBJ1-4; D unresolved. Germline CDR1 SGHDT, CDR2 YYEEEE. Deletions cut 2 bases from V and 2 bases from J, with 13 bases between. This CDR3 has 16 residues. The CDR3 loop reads CASSLPDGGTNEKLFF. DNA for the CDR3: TGTGCCAGCAGCTTACCTGACGGAGGCACTAATGAAAAACTGTTTTTT.

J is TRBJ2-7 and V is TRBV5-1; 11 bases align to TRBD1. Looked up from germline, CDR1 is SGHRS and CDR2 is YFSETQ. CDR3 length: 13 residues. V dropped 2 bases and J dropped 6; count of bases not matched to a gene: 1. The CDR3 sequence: CASSFGTGGEQYF. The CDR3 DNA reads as TGCGCCAGCAGCTTTGGGACAGGGGGCGAGCAGTACTTC. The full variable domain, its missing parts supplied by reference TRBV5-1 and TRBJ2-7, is KAGVTQTPRYLIKTRGQQVTLSCSPISGHRSVSWYQQTPGQGLQFLFEYFSETQRNKGNFPGRFSGRQFSNSRSEMNVSTLELGDSALYLCASSFGTGGEQYFGPGTRLTVT.

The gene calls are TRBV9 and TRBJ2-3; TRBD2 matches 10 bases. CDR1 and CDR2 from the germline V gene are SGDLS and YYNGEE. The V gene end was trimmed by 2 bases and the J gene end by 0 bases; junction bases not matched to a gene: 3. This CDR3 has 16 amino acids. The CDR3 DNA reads TGTGCCAGCAGCGTCCTAGCGGGGGCTAGCACAGATACGCAGTATTTT. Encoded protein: CASSVLAGASTDTQYF.

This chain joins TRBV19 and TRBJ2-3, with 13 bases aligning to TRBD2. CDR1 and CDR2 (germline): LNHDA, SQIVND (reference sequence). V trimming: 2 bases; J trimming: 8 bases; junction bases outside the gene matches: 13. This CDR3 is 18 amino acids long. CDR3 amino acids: CASSILLAGGPGQSTQYF. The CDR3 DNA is TGTGCCAGTAGTATATTACTAGCGGGAGGGCCGGGTCAGAGTACGCAGTATTTT. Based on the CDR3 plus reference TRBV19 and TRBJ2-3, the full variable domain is DGGITQSPKYLFRKEGQNVTLSCEQNLNHDAMYWYRQDPGQGLRLIYYSQIVNDFQKGDIAEGYSVSREKKESFPLTVTSAQKNPTAFYLCASSILLAGGPGQSTQYFGPGTRLTVL.

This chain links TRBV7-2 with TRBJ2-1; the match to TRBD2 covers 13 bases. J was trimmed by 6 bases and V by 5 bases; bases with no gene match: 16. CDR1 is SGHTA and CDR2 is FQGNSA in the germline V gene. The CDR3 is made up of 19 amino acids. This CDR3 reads CASSTGLAGNPRRLNEQFF. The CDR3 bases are TGTGCCAGCAGCACGGGACTAGCGGGAAACCCCAGACGGCTCAATGAGCAGTTCTTC.

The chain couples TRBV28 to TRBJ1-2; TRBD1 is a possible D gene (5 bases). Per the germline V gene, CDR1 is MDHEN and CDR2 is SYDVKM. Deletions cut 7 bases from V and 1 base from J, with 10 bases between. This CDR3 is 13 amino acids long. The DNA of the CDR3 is TGTGCCAGCAACGACAGCCATAACTATGGCTACACCTTC. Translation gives CASNDSHNYGYTF.

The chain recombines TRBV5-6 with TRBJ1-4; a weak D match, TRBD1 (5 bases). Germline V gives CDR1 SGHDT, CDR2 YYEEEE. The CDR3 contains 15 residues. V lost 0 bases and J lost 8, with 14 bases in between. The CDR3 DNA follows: TGTGCCAGCAGCTTGGAGGGGAGGGGCGGCGAAAAACTGTTTTTT. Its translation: CASSLEGRGGEKLFF.

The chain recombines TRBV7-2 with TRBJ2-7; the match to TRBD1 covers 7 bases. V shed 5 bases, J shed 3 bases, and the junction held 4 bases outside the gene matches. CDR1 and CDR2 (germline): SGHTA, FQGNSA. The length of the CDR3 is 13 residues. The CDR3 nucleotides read TGTGCCAGCAGCACCAGGGACAGCTACGAGCAGTACTTC. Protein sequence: CASSTRDSYEQYF.

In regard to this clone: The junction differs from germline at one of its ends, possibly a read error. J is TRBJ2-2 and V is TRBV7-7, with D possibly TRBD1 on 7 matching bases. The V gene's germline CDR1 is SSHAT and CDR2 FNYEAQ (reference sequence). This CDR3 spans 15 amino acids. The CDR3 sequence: CASSPRTGGAGELFF. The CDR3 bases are TGTGCTAGCAGCCCTCGGACAGGAGGGGCCGGGGAGCTGTTTTTT.

The CDR3 coding sequence is TGTGCCAGTAGAGGGGCGGGAGCGGACACCGGGGAGCTGTTTTTT. Its protein is CASRGAGADTGELFF. V gene TRBV19 combines with J gene TRBJ2-2; 7 bases are a match to TRBD2. The CDR3 extends over 15 amino acids. Germline V lookup: CDR1 LNHDA, CDR2 SQIVND (reference sequence). V lost 6 bases, J lost 3 bases, and 7 bases stayed unmatched.

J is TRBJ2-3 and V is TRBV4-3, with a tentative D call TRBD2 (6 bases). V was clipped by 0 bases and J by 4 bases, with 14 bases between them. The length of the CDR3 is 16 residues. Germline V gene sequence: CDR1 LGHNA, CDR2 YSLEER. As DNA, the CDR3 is TGCGCCAGCAGCCAAGATCTGGGGGGAACGGCAGATACGCAGTATTTT. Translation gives CASSQDLGGTADTQYF.

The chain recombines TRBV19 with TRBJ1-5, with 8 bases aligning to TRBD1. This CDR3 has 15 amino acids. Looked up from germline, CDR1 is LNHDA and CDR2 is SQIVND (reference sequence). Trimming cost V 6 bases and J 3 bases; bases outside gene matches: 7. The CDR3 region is CASRLDRASNQPQHF. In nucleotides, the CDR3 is TGTGCCAGTAGACTGGACAGGGCCTCCAATCAGCCCCAGCATTTT.

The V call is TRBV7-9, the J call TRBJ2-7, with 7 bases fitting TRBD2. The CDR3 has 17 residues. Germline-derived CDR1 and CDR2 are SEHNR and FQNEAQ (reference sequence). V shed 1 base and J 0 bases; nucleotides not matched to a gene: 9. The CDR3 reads CASSLGLASGFSYEQYF. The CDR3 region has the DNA TGTGCCAGCAGCTTAGGTTTGGCTAGCGGATTCTCCTACGAGCAGTACTTC.

The CDR3 is CASSPGLAGANEQFF. CDR3 nucleotide sequence: TGTGCCAGCTCACCGGGACTAGCGGGTGCCAATGAGCAGTTCTTC. The J gene is TRBJ2-1, the V gene TRBV18; 12 bases are shared with TRBD2. Trimming removed 3 bases from V and 6 bases from J; junction bases left unmatched: 3. Germline CDR1 reads KGHSH; CDR2 reads LQKENI. The CDR3 runs to 15 residues.

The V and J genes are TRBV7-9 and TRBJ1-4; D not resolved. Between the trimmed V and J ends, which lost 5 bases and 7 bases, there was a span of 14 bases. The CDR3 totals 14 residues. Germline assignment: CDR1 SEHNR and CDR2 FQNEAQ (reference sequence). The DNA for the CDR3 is TGTGCCAGCAGCCCTGACACGGGAAGTGAAAAACTGTTTTTT. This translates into CASSPDTGSEKLFF.

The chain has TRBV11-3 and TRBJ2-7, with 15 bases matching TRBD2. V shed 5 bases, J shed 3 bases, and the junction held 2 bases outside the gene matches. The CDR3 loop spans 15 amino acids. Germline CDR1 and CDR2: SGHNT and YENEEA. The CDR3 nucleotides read TGTGCCAGCAGCGCGGGACTAGCGGGAGGCTACGAGCAGTACTTC. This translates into CASSAGLAGGYEQYF.

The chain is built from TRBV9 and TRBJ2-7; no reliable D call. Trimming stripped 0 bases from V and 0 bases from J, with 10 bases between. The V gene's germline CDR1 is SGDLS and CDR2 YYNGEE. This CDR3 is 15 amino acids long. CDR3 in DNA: TGTGCCAGCAGCGTAGGCGGCAGTGTCTCCTACGAGCAGTACTTC. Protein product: CASSVGGSVSYEQYF. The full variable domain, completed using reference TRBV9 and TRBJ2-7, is DSGVTQTPKHLITATGQRVTLRCSPRSGDLSVYWYQQSLDQGLQFLIQYYNGEERAKGNILERFSAQQFPDLHSELNLSSLELGDSALYFCASSVGGSVSYEQYFGPGTRLTVT.

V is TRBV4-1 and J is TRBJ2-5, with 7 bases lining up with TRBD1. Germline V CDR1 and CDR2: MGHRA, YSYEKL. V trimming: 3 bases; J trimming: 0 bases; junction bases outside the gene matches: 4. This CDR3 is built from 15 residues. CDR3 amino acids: CASSHRQGYQETQYF. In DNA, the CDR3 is TGCGCCAGCAGCCACCGACAGGGCTACCAAGAGACCCAGTACTTC.

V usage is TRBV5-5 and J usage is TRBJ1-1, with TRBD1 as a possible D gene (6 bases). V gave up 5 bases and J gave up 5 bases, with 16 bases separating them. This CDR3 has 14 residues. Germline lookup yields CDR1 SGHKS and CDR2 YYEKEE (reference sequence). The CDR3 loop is CASRTGQNPTEAFF. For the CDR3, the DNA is TGTGCCAGCAGAACCGGACAGAATCCAACTGAAGCTTTCTTT. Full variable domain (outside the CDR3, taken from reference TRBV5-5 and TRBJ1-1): DAGVTQSPTHLIKTRGQQVTLRCSPISGHKSVSWYQQVLGQGPQFIFQYYEKEERGRGNFPDRFSARQFPNYSSELNVNALLLGDSALYLCASRTGQNPTEAFFGQGTRLTVV.

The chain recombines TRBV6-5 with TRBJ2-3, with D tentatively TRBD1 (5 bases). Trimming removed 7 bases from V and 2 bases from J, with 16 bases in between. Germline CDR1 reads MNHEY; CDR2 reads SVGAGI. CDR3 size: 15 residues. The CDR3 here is CASTTLRGFTDTQYF. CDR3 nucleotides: TGTGCCAGCACCACATTAAGGGGTTTCACAGATACGCAGTATTTT.

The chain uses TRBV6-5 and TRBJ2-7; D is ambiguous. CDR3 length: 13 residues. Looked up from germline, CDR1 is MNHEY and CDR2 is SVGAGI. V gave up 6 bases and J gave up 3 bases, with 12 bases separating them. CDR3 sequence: CASRSMSDYEQYF. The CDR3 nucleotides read TGTGCCAGCAGGTCGATGAGCGACTACGAGCAGTACTTC.